Listed here are 9 T cell receptor beta chains from one sample, sequenced in a study of blood T cell repertoires in COVID-19. Libraries were prepared by immunoSEQ multiplex PCR; TCRdb keeps only in-frame clonotypes and omits some of them. The sample contains about 8,700 clones, 75% to 95% of which appear only once. Sequencing was performed on peripheral blood. These receptors originate from a woman between 45 and 60 years old with active COVID-19.

The gene calls are TRBV7-9 and TRBJ1-1; D gene ambiguous. V lost 5 bases, J lost 0 bases, and 7 bases lay in between. The CDR3 contains 13 residues. CDR1 and CDR2 from the germline V gene are SEHNR and FQNEAQ (reference sequence). The CDR3, as DNA: TGTGCCAGCAGCCGACACCTGAACACTGAAGCTTTCTTT. The encoded protein is CASSRHLNTEAFF.

The CDR3 DNA reads TGTGCCAGCAGCAAAGGGGGCGGGACTAGCGGGGCCGGGGCAGAGACCCAGTACTTC. It encodes CASSKGGGTSGAGAETQYF. V gene TRBV21-1 combines with J gene TRBJ2-5; TRBD2, as called in the table, went unchecked against the DNA. TRBV21-1 is noted as a pseudogene. The CDR3 runs 19 residues.

Of note for this clone: Other DNA sequences in this specimen translate into the identical CDR3. V gene TRBV5-1 combines with J gene TRBJ1-1; 7 nucleotides agree with TRBD1. The germline CDR1 and CDR2 sequences are SGHRS and YFSETQ. Trimming at V came to 0 bases and at J to 2 bases, leaving 1 base not matched to a gene. The CDR3 runs to 14 residues. The CDR3 region has the DNA TGCGCCAGCAGCTTGGAGGGGGCTAACACTGAAGCTTTCTTT. This sequence encodes CASSLEGANTEAFF.

J is TRBJ1-1 and V is TRBV28; 7 bases agree with TRBD1. The CDR3 length is 17 residues. The ends lost 7 bases at V and 3 bases at J; junction bases unmatched: 17. CDR1 and CDR2 from the germline V gene are MDHEN and SYDVKM. The CDR3 DNA is TGTGCCAGCACCGCCCTCGGACAGGCTCCGACTGACACTGAAGCTTTCTTT. It translates to CASTALGQAPTDTEAFF.

This sequence joins TRBV6-2 or TRBV6-3 and TRBJ1-1, with TRBD1 as a possible D gene (5 bases). The CDR3 consists of 11 residues. Trimming pared 6 bases from V and 11 bases from J, leaving 13 bases between. Germline lookup yields CDR1 MNHEY and CDR2 SVGEGT. The CDR3 DNA follows: TGTGCCAGCAGCCACGGGACTGGGGCTTTCTTT. It specifies CASSHGTGAFF.

The count of this clone is one. The chain recombines TRBV4-2 with TRBJ2-2, with 13 bases lining up with TRBD2. Germline V CDR1 and CDR2: LGHNA, YNFKEQ. The CDR3 extends over 14 amino acids. After removal of 6 bases from V and 8 bases from J, the junction contained 3 bases not matched to a gene. The CDR3 nucleotides read TGTGCCAGCAGACTAGCGGGAGGGACGGGGGAGCTGTTTTTT. This translates into CASRLAGGTGELFF.

The rearrangement joins TRBV28 to TRBJ2-5, with TRBD2 matching 9 bases. Trimming took 8 bases from V and 4 from J; bases not matched to a gene: 11. The length of the CDR3 is 15 residues. CDR1 is MDHEN and CDR2 is SYDVKM in the germline V gene. CDR3 sequence (DNA): TGTGCCAGCTTGAAAACAGCGGGAGGTAGAGAGACCCAGTACTTC. Encoded protein: CASLKTAGGRETQYF.

Here the CDR3 reads CASRFPGTGQETQYF. In DNA, the CDR3 is TGTGCCAGCAGATTCCCAGGGACAGGTCAAGAGACCCAGTACTTC. This chain uses TRBV28 with TRBJ2-5; 8 bases map to TRBD1. V was clipped by 6 bases and J by 2 bases; unmatched bases: 8. Germline CDR1 MDHEN, CDR2 SYDVKM. There are 15 residues in the CDR3.

The chain couples TRBV6-6 to TRBJ2-1; D is unresolved. The CDR3 spans 14 residues. CDR1 and CDR2 from the germline V gene are MNHNY and SVGAGI (reference sequence). V dropped 0 bases and J dropped 5 bases, with 8 bases sitting between them. CDR3 protein: CASSYSNLNNEQFF. CDR3 bases: TGTGCCAGCAGTTACTCGAACTTGAACAATGAGCAGTTCTTC.